This T cell receptor (beta chain) emerged from a study of blood T cell repertoires in COVID-19. Study-level background: Material from acute and convalescent COVID-19 was sourced from the United States, Italy and Spain. The cDNA or gDNA used as material had been derived from T cells, B-cell-depleted T cells, or PBMCs.

Method: immunoSEQ multiplex PCR; TCRdb's copy keeps in-frame clones and lacks some. This sample yields 230,000 or so clones, of which around 81% are seen a single time; approximately 7.5% belongs to the top ten. Per the germline V gene, CDR1 is MNHNY and CDR2 is SVGAGI (reference sequence). This CDR3 spans 12 amino acids. Trimming took off 4 bases at V and 3 bases at J, with 7 bases between the two ends. Seattle enrolled patients during active infection and tracked them longitudinally. V and J are TRBV6-6 and TRBJ2-7; D is uncertain. The sequenced material came from peripheral blood. This sequence originates from a woman over 75 with COVID-19, enrolled during active disease. The CDR3 nucleotides read TGTGCCAGCAGTTTTGACTTCTACGAGCAGTACTTC. Its translation: CASSFDFYEQYF.